In its sample, the clone carrying this T cell receptor (beta chain) was seen many times. Its target is unknown. Amplification targeted the TCR beta CDR3 regions, with RNA transcripts as the source material. Investigators did first-round RT-PCR with HTBI primers, then second-round multiplex PCR. One entry per CDR3 protein results from TCRdb running MiXCR on the multiplex PCR reads. The sample lists 400,000 or so distinct CDR3 sequences, approximately 15% occurring once. These data originate in a study of Graves' ophthalmopathy and Graves' hyperthyroidism. This CDR3 region has 13 residues. V lost 0 bases and J 8 bases, leaving 11 bases between the germline ends. Germline CDR1 reads MNHNS; CDR2 reads SASEGT. Study-level points and caveats: The model predicted progression of ophthalmopathy with a sensitivity of about 68%, and its specificity was under 75%.

Specimen: peripheral blood. This chain uses TRBV6-1 with TRBJ2-7; D ambiguous. The TCR sequence derives from a young woman with stable Graves' hyperthyroidism. This CDR3 reads CASSEASYRQQYF. CDR3 nucleotide sequence: TGTGCCAGCAGTGAAGCCTCCTATAGGCAGCAGTACTTC.